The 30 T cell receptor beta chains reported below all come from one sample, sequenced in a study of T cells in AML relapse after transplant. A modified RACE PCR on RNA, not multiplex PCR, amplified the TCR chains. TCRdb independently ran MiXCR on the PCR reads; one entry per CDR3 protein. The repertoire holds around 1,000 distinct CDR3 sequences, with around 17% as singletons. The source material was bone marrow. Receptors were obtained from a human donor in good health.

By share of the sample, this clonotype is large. The CDR3 protein is CASSDEVRGVEQYF. In DNA, the CDR3 is TGTGCCAGCAGTGATGAAGTGCGAGGAGTCGAGCAGTACTTC. The rearrangement uses TRBV25-1 and TRBJ2-7; D is unresolved. The CDR3 is 14 residues long. V lost 3 bases, J lost 6 bases, and 15 bases lay in between. From germline, CDR1 is MGHDK and CDR2 SYGVNS.

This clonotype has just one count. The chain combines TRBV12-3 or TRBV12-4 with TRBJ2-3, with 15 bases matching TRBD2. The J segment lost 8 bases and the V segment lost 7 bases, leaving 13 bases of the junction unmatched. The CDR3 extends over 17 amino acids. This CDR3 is CASTPGLAGGGAGTQYF. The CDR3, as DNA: TGTGCCAGCACGCCCGGACTAGCGGGAGGGGGCGCGGGTACGCAGTATTTT.

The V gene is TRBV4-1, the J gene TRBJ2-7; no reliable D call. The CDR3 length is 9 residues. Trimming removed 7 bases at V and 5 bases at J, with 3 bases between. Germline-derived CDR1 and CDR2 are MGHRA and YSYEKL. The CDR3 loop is CASTHEQYF. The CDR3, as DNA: TGCGCCAGCACCCACGAGCAGTACTTC.

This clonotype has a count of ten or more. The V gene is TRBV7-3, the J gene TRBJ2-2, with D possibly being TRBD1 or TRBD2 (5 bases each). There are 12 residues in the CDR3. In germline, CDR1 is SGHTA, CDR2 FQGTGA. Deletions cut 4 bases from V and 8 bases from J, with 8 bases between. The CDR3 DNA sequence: TGTGCCAGCAGCTGGGGGACGGGGGAGCTGTTTTTT. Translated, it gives CASSWGTGELFF.

The CDR3 loop is CASTPGGDRAPEAFF. CDR3 in DNA: TGTGCCAGCACCCCAGGCGGGGACAGGGCGCCTGAAGCTTTCTTT. V and J are TRBV7-2 and TRBJ1-1; 9 nucleotides align to TRBD1. With 7 bases clipped from V and 6 bases from J, the junction kept 12 bases outside the gene matches. This CDR3 spans 15 amino acids. Germline V gene data show CDR1 as SGHTA and CDR2 as FQGNSA.

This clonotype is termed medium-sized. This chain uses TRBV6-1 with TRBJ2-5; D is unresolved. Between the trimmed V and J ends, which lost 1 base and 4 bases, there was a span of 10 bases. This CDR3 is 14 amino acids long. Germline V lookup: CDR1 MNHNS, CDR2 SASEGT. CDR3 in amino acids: CASSEGVESETQYF. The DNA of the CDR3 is TGTGCCAGCAGTGAAGGGGTGGAATCAGAGACCCAGTACTTC.

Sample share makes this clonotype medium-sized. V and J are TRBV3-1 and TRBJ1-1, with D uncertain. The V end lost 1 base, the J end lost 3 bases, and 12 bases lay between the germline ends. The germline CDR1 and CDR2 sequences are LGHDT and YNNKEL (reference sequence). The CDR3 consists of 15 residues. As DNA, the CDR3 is TGTGCCAGCAGCCAAGGGGAGGTCACATACACTGAAGCTTTCTTT. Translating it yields CASSQGEVTYTEAFF.

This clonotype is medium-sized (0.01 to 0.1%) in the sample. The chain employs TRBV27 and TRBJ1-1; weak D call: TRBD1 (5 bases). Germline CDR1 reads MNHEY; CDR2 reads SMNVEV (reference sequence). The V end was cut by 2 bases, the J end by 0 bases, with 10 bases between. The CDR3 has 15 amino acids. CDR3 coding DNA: TGTGCCAGCAGTTTAAGTGGGGGAATGAACACTGAAGCTTTCTTT. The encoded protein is CASSLSGGMNTEAFF.

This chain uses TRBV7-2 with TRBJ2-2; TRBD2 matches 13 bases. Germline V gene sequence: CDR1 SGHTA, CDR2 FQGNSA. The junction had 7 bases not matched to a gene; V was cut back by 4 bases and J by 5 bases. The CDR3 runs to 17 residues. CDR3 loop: CASSWGTSGNTTGELFF. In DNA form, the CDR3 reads TGTGCCAGCAGCTGGGGGACTAGCGGGAATACAACCGGGGAGCTGTTTTTT.

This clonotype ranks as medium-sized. The CDR3 protein is CASSVTGTTYEQYF. DNA for the CDR3: TGTGCCAGCAGCGTAACCGGGACTACCTACGAGCAGTACTTC. This chain links TRBV9 with TRBJ2-7, with 7 nucleotides matching TRBD2. CDR3 length: 14 amino acids. V was clipped by 1 base and J by 2 bases; unmatched bases: 3. Germline V CDR1 and CDR2: SGDLS, YYNGEE.

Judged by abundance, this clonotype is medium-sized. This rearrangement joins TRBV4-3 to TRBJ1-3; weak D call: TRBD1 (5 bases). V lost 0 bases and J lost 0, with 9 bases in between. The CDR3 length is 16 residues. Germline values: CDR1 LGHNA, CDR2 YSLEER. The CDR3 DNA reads TGCGCCAGCAGCCAAGATCGTGACAGCTCTGGAAACACCATATATTTT. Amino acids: CASSQDRDSSGNTIYF.

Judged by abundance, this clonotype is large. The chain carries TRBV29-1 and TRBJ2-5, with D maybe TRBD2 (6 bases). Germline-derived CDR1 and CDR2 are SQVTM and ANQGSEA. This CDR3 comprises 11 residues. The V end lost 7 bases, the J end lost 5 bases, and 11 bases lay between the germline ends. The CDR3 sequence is CSAGDGETQYF. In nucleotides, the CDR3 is TGCAGCGCGGGGGACGGGGAGACCCAGTACTTC.

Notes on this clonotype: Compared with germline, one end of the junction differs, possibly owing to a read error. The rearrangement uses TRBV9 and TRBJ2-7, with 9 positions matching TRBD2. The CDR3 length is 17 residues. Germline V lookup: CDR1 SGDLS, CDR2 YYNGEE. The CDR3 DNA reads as TGTGCCAGCAGCCCCCGGGTTAGCGGGGGACTCACCGGGGAGCTGTACTTC. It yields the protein CASSPRVSGGLTGELYF.

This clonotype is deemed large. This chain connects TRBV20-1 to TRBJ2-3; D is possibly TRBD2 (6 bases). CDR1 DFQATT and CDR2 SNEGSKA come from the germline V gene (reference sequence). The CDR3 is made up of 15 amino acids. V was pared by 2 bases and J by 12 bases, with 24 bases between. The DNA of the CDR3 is TGCAGTGCTAGACCAGGACTAACCGAAATGAGGCTCCAGTATTTT. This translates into CSARPGLTEMRLQYF.

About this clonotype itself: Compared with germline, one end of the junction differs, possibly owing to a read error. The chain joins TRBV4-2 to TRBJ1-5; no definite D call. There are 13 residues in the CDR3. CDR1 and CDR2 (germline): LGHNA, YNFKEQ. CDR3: CVSSPPVGQPQHF. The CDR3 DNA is TGTGTCAGCAGCCCCCCCGTGGGTCAACCCCAGCATTTT.

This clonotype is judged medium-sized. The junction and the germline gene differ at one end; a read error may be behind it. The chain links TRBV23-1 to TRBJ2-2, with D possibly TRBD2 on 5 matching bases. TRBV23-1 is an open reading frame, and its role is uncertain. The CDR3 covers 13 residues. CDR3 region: CASSPPGPGEMFF. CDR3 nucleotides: TGCGCCAGCAGTCCCCCCGGCCCCGGGGAGATGTTTTTT.

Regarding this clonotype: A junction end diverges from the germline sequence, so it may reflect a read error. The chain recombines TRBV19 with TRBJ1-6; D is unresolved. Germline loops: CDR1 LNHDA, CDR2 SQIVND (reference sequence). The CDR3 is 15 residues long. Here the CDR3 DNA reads TGTGCCAGTAGTTCGGCGGGATGGACTAATTCATCCCTCCACTTT. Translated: CASSSAGWTNSSLHF.

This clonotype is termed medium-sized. CDR3 region: CASSPMGLAGDTQYF. The CDR3 region has the DNA TGTGCCAGCAGCCCTATGGGGCTAGCGGGAGACACGCAGTATTTT. The chain employs TRBV5-4 and TRBJ2-3, with TRBD2 identical over 10 bases. After removal of 4 bases from V and 9 bases from J, the junction contained 11 bases not matched to a gene. Germline lookup yields CDR1 SGHNT and CDR2 YYREEE (reference sequence). The CDR3 is 15 residues long.

The CDR3 protein is CAWSALMTGMAKNIQYF. The CDR3 nucleotides read TGTGCCTGGAGTGCGCTTATGACAGGGATGGCCAAAAACATTCAGTACTTC. V usage is TRBV30 and J usage is TRBJ2-4; 7 nucleotides agree with TRBD1. Germline loops: CDR1 GTSNPN, CDR2 SVGIG (reference sequence). This CDR3 is built from 17 residues. V gave up 1 base and J gave up 1 base; unmatched junction bases: 10.

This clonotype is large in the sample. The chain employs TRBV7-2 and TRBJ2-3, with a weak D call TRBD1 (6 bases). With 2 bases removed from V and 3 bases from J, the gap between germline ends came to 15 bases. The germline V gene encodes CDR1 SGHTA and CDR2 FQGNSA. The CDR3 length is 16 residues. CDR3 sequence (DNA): TGTGCCAGCAGCTTAAGGGGGTACAGTCTAACAGATACGCAGTATTTT. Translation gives CASSLRGYSLTDTQYF.

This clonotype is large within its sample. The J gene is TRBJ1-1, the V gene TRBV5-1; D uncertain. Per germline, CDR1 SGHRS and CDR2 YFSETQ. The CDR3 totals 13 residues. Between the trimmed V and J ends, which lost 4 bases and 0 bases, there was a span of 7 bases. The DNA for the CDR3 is TGCGCCAGCAGCCCAGGAGTGAACACTGAAGCTTTCTTT. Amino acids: CASSPGVNTEAFF.

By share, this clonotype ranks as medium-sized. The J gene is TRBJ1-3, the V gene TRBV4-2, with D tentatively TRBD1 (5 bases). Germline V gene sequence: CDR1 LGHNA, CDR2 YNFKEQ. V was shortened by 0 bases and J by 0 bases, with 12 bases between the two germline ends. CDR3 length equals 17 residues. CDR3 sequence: CASSQDSGTSSGNTIYF. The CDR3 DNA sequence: TGTGCCAGCAGCCAAGACTCCGGGACTTCCTCTGGAAACACCATATATTTT.

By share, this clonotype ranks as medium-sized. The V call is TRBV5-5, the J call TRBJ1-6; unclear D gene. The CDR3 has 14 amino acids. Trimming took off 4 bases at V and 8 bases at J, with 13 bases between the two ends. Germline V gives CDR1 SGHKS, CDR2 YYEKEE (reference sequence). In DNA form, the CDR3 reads TGTGCCAGCAGCCCGACCCGGGTGGATTCACCCCTCCACTTT. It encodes CASSPTRVDSPLHF.

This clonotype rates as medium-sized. The CDR3 region has the DNA TGTGCCAGCAGTCGTTTTGGGAGGGGAGGGGCCAACCTCTACAATGAGCAGTTCTTC. It specifies CASSRFGRGGANLYNEQFF. This sequence joins TRBV7-9 and TRBJ2-1, with TRBD2 identical over 7 bases. CDR1 SEHNR and CDR2 FQNEAQ come from the germline V gene (reference sequence). This CDR3 is 19 amino acids long. J lost 3 bases, V lost 6 bases, and 20 bases had no gene match.

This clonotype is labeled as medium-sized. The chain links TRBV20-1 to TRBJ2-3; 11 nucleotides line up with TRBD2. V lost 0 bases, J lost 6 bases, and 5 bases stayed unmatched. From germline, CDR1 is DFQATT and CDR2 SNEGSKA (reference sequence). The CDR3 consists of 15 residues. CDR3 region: CSARDVSGRVDTQYF. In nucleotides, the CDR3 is TGCAGTGCTAGAGATGTTAGCGGGAGGGTGGATACGCAGTATTTT.

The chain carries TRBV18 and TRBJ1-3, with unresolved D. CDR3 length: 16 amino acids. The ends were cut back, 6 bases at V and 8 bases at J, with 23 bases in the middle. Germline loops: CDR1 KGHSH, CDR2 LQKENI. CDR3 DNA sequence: TGTGCCAGCTCCCTGGAACAAGGCGGCTCTGAAGACACCATATATTTT. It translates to CASSLEQGGSEDTIYF.

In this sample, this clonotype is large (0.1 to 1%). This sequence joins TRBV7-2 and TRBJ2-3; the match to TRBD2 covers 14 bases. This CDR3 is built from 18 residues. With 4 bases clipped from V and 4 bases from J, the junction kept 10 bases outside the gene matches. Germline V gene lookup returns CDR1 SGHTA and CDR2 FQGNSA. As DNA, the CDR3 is TGTGCCAGCAGCTGGGGGACTAGCGGGGGTAGAGTTCCAGATACGCAGTATTTT. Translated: CASSWGTSGGRVPDTQYF.

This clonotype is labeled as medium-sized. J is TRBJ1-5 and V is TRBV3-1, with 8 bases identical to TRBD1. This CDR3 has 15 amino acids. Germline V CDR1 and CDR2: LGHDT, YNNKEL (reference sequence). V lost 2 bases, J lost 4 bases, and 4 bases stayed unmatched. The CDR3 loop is CASSQIRGPNQPQHF. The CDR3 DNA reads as TGTGCCAGCAGCCAAATCAGGGGGCCAAATCAGCCCCAGCATTTT.

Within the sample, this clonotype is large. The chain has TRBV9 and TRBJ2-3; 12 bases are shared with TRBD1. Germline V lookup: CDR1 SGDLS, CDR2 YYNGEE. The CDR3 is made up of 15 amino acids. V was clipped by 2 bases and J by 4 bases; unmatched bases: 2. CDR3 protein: CASSVGTGGADTQYF. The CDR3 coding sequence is TGTGCCAGCAGCGTGGGGACAGGGGGCGCAGATACGCAGTATTTT. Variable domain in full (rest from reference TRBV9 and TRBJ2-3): DSGVTQTPKHLITATGQRVTLRCSPRSGDLSVYWYQQSLDQGLQFLIQYYNGEERAKGNILERFSAQQFPDLHSELNLSSLELGDSALYFCASSVGTGGADTQYFGPGTRLTVL.

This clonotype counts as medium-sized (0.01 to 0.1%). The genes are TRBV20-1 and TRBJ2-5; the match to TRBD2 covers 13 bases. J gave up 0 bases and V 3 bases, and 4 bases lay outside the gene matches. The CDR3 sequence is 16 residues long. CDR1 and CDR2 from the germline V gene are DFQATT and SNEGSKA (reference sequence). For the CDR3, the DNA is TGCAGTGCTAGCGGACTAGCGGGGGCCTACCAAGAGACCCAGTACTTC. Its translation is CSASGLAGAYQETQYF.